This T cell receptor beta chain was found in a study of tumor-infiltrating lymphocytes in glioblastoma multiforme (dated by TCRdb to 2016 to 2017). In terms of the full investigation: To find out whether intratumoral genomic heterogeneity fosters TIL diversity, the study jointly investigated somatic mutations, TIL diversity and immune response activity. On the study overall, not on this receptor specifically: Only one glioblastoma patient was included in the TCR and somatic mutation analysis, limiting generalizability. T cells were not sorted into functional subsets, which the authors noted as a future improvement. Because T cells carry unequal numbers of TCR transcripts, RNA-based TCR sequencing may distort clone frequencies.

Using a modified ARM-PCR protocol with multiple V-beta primers and a C-beta primer, the team built TCRB libraries from RNA through three nested multiplex PCR rounds. TCRB-specific cDNA was synthesized from approximately 0.5 ug total RNA with ProtoScript II Reverse Transcriptase and a C-beta primer. For the TCRB libraries, no unique molecular identifiers were described. In the third PCR, barcodes and adapters were added over approximately 24 cycles with Deep VentR (exo-) polymerase, and the 250-500 bp bands were then gel purified. An Illumina HiSeq 2500 was used to sequence the TCRB libraries with 250 bp paired-end reads. On the authors' methods: The reads were cleaned with Trimmomatic, merged with FLASH and assigned V, D and J segments with MiGEC before being analyzed in VDJtools. Repertoire diversity was measured using the Shannon-Wiener diversity index, which was calculated with VDJtools. Using fastp at Q25 and MiXCR, TCRdb reprocessed the public reads and kept productive beta chains. Each CDR3 protein appears once, grouped with its most common genes and DNA. The V and J calls reflect TCRdb's pipeline rather than the authors' work. For this sample there are just under 9,500 distinct CDR3 sequences; about 80% appear just once. Of the sample, 76% falls within the top ten clones.

This clonotype is large (0.1 to 1%). Its recognized antigen is unknown. Nothing much larger sits one base from this clone, and base qualities are not available. The V end gives up 5 bases and the J end 3 bases, leaving 10 bases in the junction not matched to a gene. As encoded in the germline V gene, CDR1 is SQVTM while CDR2 is ANQGSEA. The CDR3 measures 14 amino acids from cysteine to phenylalanine. The read is trimmed to its CDR3 DNA, 42 bases read in frame from base 1. For each of the 9 to 10 tumor samples, the AllPrep DNA/RNA mini kit was used to purify genomic DNA and total RNA simultaneously. Every RNA sample had an RNA integrity number above 6.5 and an OD 260/280 ratio above 1.9.

This TCR was recovered from a male donor with glioblastoma. The rearranged segments are TRBV29-1 and TRBJ2-7; 7 junctional bases match TRBD1. Material for sequencing was brain tumor tissue. CDR3 region: CSVQGTEGFYEQYF. The bases are TGCAGCGTTCAAGGGACAGAGGGGTTCTACGAGCAGTACTTC.